What follows is one TCR beta chain and its context. Which antigen it targets is not known. No clone much larger than this one lies a single base away; base qualities are absent. This specimen comes from a study of OX40 agonist ivuxolimab in advanced cancers. For the study in its entirety: The costimulatory receptor OX40 (CD134) was targeted by ivuxolimab, a fully human IgG2 agonistic monoclonal antibody. Intravenous ivuxolimab was administered to patients every 2 weeks at six dose levels: 0.01, 0.1, 0.3, 1.5, 3 and 10 mg/kg. Of the approximately 50 dose-escalation patients, hepatocellular carcinoma was present in approximately 20, melanoma in approximately 15, renal cell carcinoma in 9 and head and neck cancer in 9. A male proportion of 82.7% and a mean age of approximately 60 years, ranging from about 20 to 85, were recorded for the dose-escalation cohort. Patients were allowed to have had prior anti-PD-1, anti-PD-L1 or anti-CTLA-4 therapy, and around two fifths of the dose-escalation patients had been treated with checkpoint inhibitors. Partial responses occurred in three dose-escalation patients, of whom one had hepatocellular carcinoma and two had cutaneous melanoma. Peripheral TCRbeta sequencing was intended to test whether TCR sequence diversity was altered and clonal T-cell expansion was caused by ivuxolimab. The paper reports the monotherapy dose-escalation portion (N ≈ 50 patients) of the phase I ivuxolimab trial.

The CDR3 starts with the cysteine, ends with the phenylalanine, and has 14 residues. The only DNA kept is the CDR3, 42 bases in frame from the first base. Trimming at the junction amounts to 3 bases on V and 6 bases on J, and the germline ends lie 14 bases apart. Reading the germline V gene gives CDR1 SGDLS and CDR2 YYNGEE. Patients with a history of autoimmune disease or receiving systemic immunosuppression were excluded from the trial. Peripheral blood for TCR sequencing was drawn from every dose cohort at baseline, at cycle 4 day 1 and at cycle 7 day 1. Samples were obtained from an open-label, multicenter, first-in-human phase I dose-escalation trial of ivuxolimab. Adults with locally advanced or metastatic melanoma, renal cell, hepatocellular, or head and neck squamous cell carcinoma were enrolled in the trial. Before TCR sequencing, CD4+ and CD8+ T cells were separately sorted from peripheral blood.

The paper's findings and limits, for the study overall: At doses of 0.1 to 3.0 mg/kg, clonal expansion of both CD4+ and CD8+ blood T cells was observed from baseline to week 6. Low levels of normalized T-cell clonal expansion were also seen in some nonresponding patients. The antigen specificity of the peripheral T cells that underwent clonal expansion was not determined. In partial responders in the 0.1-3.0 mg/kg groups, normalized peripheral clonal expansion was found to be among the lowest, especially among CD8+ T cells. On average, CD8+ T cells showed more expanded clones than CD4+ T cells after ivuxolimab.

Genomic DNA was isolated from the sorted cells so that the TCRbeta CDR3 region could be sequenced. TCRbeta CDR3 regions were sequenced using the immunoSEQ Assay. Entries here come from immuneACCESS through TCRdb and include only in-frame sequences with V and J called. Some clones fail to appear in such tables; in the studies checked, an unresolved V gene covers under half of the shortfall, and the cause of the remainder is unknown. Recorded for this sample are nearly 70,000 clones; just over 85% of them occurred a single time. Jointly, the top ten make up roughly 7.8% of the sample. The V and J genes are TRBV9 and TRBJ2-3; TRBD1 is a weak D gene call, 6 bases matching. The TCR sequence derives from an adult with an advanced solid tumor such as melanoma, head and neck, liver or kidney cancer. The source material was CD4+ or CD8+ T cells sorted from blood, sampled in a trial of the OX40 agonist ivuxolimab. The CDR3 is CASSGPLDSDTQYF. The nucleotides read TGTGCCAGCAGCGGACCCCTGGACAGCGATACGCAGTATTTT.